What follows describes a single TCR beta chain. The cohort comprised adults aged roughly 18 to 100 years residing in 20 to 30 US areas. Participant-reported clinical history was the basis for cohort assignment. This entry is derived from a study of blood T cell repertoires in COVID-19. Measured with immunoSEQ multiplex PCR; TCRdb has only the in-frame clones, and not every one. The sample yields 310,000 or so clones, about 85% seen once. The germline gives CDR1 KGHSH, CDR2 LQKENI. CDR3 length equals 14 residues. Trimming shortened V by 2 bases and J by 2 bases, and 7 bases separated the two germline ends.

The sequence derives from a woman in her 30s who had recovered from COVID-19. The V and J genes are TRBV18 and TRBJ1-5; D ambiguous. What was sequenced was PBMCs or T cells enriched from blood (not recorded which). CDR3 sequence reads: CASSPGLGNQPQHF. The DNA of the CDR3 is TGTGCCAGCTCACCAGGGCTGGGCAATCAGCCCCAGCATTTT.